This is a list of T cell receptor beta chains from one sample in a study of response to subunit inactivated influenza vaccine. TCRdb reanalysed the RT-PCR reads using MiXCR and keeps one entry per CDR3 protein. The data contain 590,000 or so distinct CDR3 sequences, 13% to 15% of them singletons. The material was PBMCs from blood, obtained 14 to 15 days before vaccination. All receptors derive from a middle-aged man who received an inactivated influenza vaccine. Both conserved end residues are part of each CDR3. The order of the fields is D gene, J gene, clone size, CDR3 length, V gene, CDR3 protein, CDR3 DNA. A D gene is named only where the DNA matches it firmly. Only some rows state a clone size, as once, few, many or a class for expanded clones.

NA,TRBJ1-1,NA,16,TRBV4-2,CASSQVVTPRQTEAFF,TGTGCCAGCAGCCAAGTGGTTACCCCCCGGCAGACTGAAGCTTTCTTT
NA,TRBJ1-2,many,13,TRBV5-1,CASSLGGDYGYTF,TGTGCCAGCAGTTTAGGCGGGGACTATGGCTACACCTTC
NA,TRBJ2-1,NA,16,TRBV7-9,CASGGGTGITYNEQFF,TGTGCCTCCGGCGGAGGAACAGGTATAACCTACAATGAGCAGTTCTTC
NA,TRBJ2-7,few,14,TRBV12-3/TRBV12-4,CASRAGQISYEQYF,TGTGCCAGCAGGGCGGGACAGATTTCCTACGAGCAGTACTTC
NA,TRBJ2-2,NA,15,TRBV3-1,CASSLSGVRTGELFF,TGTGCCAGCAGCCTTTCAGGGGTTCGCACCGGGGAGCTGTTTTTT
NA,TRBJ2-2,once,15,TRBV4-2,CASSQDEATTGELFF,TGTGCCAGCAGCCAAGATGAGGCAACCACCGGGGAGCTGTTTTTT
TRBD1,TRBJ1-1,few,15,TRBV4-3,CASSPFTGGGTKAFF,TGCGCCAGCAGCCCGTTCACAGGGGGTGGAACTAAAGCTTTCTTT
NA,TRBJ2-2,many,15,TRBV5-1,CASSLLQGSAGELFF,TGCGCCAGCAGCTTGCTGCAGGGATCGGCCGGGGAGCTGTTTTTT
NA,TRBJ1-1,many,11,TRBV10-2,CASSESTLAFF,TGCGCCAGCAGTGAGTCGACTCTAGCTTTCTTT
TRBD1,TRBJ2-4,NA,19,TRBV5-6,CASSLDRERVYFAKNIQYF,TGTGCCAGCAGCCTGGACAGGGAGAGAGTTTATTTCGCCAAAAACATTCAGTACTTC
NA,TRBJ2-6,NA,12,TRBV2,CASRSGTNVLTF,TGTGCCAGCCGATCTGGGACCAACGTCCTGACTTTC
TRBD1,TRBJ1-2,few,18,TRBV10-3,CAISESMDQGAGGYGYTF,TGTGCCATCAGTGAGTCGATGGATCAGGGGGCCGGGGGCTATGGCTACACCTTC
NA,TRBJ2-7,NA,15,TRBV28,CASIPPASEGYEQYF,TGTGCCAGCATCCCTCCCGCCTCCGAGGGTTACGAGCAGTACTTC
TRBD2,TRBJ2-3,NA,14,TRBV20-1,CSALVGGGADTQYF,TGCAGTGCTCTTGTCGGGGGAGGGGCAGATACGCAGTATTTT
NA,TRBJ2-4,NA,14,TRBV5-6,CASSLPSGRNIQYF,TGTGCCAGCAGCCTACCGAGTGGACGGAACATTCAGTACTTC
NA,TRBJ2-3,many,14,TRBV9,CASSVGYSSGTQYF,TGTGCCAGCAGCGTGGGGTACAGCTCTGGTACGCAGTATTTT
TRBD2,TRBJ2-1,few,14,TRBV20-1,CSALLALALDEQFF,TGCAGTGCTTTACTAGCGCTCGCCTTGGATGAGCAGTTCTTC
NA,TRBJ2-7,few,15,TRBV3-1,CASSQDGQENYEQYF,TGTGCCAGCAGCCAAGATGGGCAGGAGAACTACGAGCAGTACTTC
NA,TRBJ2-2,few,14,TRBV6-1,CASSEVMSTGELFF,TGTGCCAGCAGTGAAGTGATGAGCACCGGGGAGCTGTTTTTT
TRBD2,TRBJ2-1,few,18,TRBV25-1,CASSESGGSRSSYNEQFF,TGTGCCAGCAGTGAATCTGGCGGGAGCCGGAGCTCCTACAATGAGCAGTTCTTC
NA,TRBJ2-1,few,15,TRBV10-3,CAISESYRMNNEQFF,TGTGCCATCAGTGAGTCGTATAGGATGAACAATGAGCAGTTCTTC
NA,TRBJ2-4,many,13,TRBV7-9,CASTLSGGNIQYF,TGTGCCAGCACCCTAAGTGGGGGAAACATTCAGTACTTC
TRBD2,TRBJ2-7,few,17,TRBV9,CASSSGLAGKATYEQYF,TGTGCCAGCAGTAGTGGACTAGCGGGGAAAGCCACCTACGAGCAGTACTTC
TRBD2,TRBJ2-1,NA,15,TRBV28,CASSLGTSTYNEQFF,TGTGCCAGCAGTTTAGGGACTAGCACCTACAATGAGCAGTTCTTC
NA,TRBJ2-5,few,12,TRBV28,CASSLAQGAQYF,TGTGCCAGCAGTTTAGCTCAAGGAGCCCAGTACTTC
TRBD2,TRBJ2-5,NA,16,TRBV7-2,CASSLGTSGRLETQYF,TGTGCCAGCAGCTTAGGGACTAGCGGGAGATTGGAGACCCAGTACTTC
TRBD2,TRBJ2-1,few,17,TRBV7-9,CASSRGLLAVPGNEQFF,TGTGCCAGCAGCCGAGGGTTACTAGCGGTACCCGGTAATGAGCAGTTCTTC
TRBD1,TRBJ2-1,NA,18,TRBV4-3,CASSQDASVDRGVDEQFF,TGCGCCAGCAGCCAAGATGCGTCCGTGGACAGGGGTGTTGATGAGCAGTTCTTC
NA,TRBJ2-1,few,15,TRBV12-3/TRBV12-4,CASTAGLSSYNEQFF,TGTGCCAGCACCGCCGGACTAAGCTCCTACAATGAGCAGTTCTTC
TRBD1,TRBJ2-2,NA,15,TRBV12-5,CASGWGQGDTGELFF,TGTGCTAGTGGTTGGGGACAGGGGGACACCGGGGAGCTGTTTTTT
NA,TRBJ1-1,few,15,TRBV29-1,CSVEGVGRKGTEAFF,TGCAGCGTTGAAGGAGTAGGCCGAAAGGGCACTGAAGCTTTCTTT
TRBD2,TRBJ2-2,few,15,TRBV27,CASSTSGANTGELFF,TGTGCCAGCAGTACCAGCGGGGCGAACACCGGGGAGCTGTTTTTT
TRBD1,TRBJ2-7,few,17,TRBV6-2/TRBV6-3,CASSSGTGGWSSYEQYF,TGTGCCAGCAGTTCCGGGACAGGGGGCTGGAGTTCCTACGAGCAGTACTTC
NA,TRBJ1-2,few,15,TRBV4-3,CASSPSVTGDYGYTF,TGCGCCAGCAGCCCCTCGGTTACCGGGGACTATGGCTACACCTTC
NA,TRBJ2-7,NA,15,TRBV5-1,CASSLAGQSPYEQYF,TGCGCCAGCAGCTTGGCTGGACAGAGTCCTTACGAGCAGTACTTC
NA,TRBJ2-5,few,12,TRBV3-1,CASSRLVETQYF,TGTGCCAGCAGCCGACTGGTAGAGACCCAGTACTTC
TRBD2,TRBJ2-1,NA,22,TRBV14,CASSQLQTSGSPYRHSYNEQFF,TGTGCCAGCAGCCAATTACAGACTAGCGGGAGCCCCTACAGGCACTCCTACAATGAGCAGTTCTTC
NA,TRBJ2-1,few,12,TRBV29-1,CSVDYRAVGQFF,TGCAGCGTTGATTATCGGGCGGTAGGGCAGTTCTTC
NA,TRBJ2-5,NA,12,TRBV29-1,CSVEVPQETQYF,TGCAGCGTTGAAGTCCCACAAGAGACCCAGTACTTC
NA,TRBJ1-1,NA,10,TRBV29-1,CSVLKSEAFF,TGCAGCGTTCTTAAATCTGAAGCTTTCTTT
TRBD2,TRBJ2-5,NA,14,TRBV4-2,CASSQESGGETQYF,TGTGCCAGCAGCCAAGAGTCGGGAGGGGAGACCCAGTACTTC
TRBD1,TRBJ1-1,once,15,TRBV20-1,CSARHGTGWNTEAFF,TGCAGTGCTCGACATGGGACAGGGTGGAACACTGAAGCTTTCTTT
NA,TRBJ2-3,many,15,TRBV20-1,CSARDWGVGGDTQYF,TGCAGTGCTAGAGATTGGGGGGTCGGCGGAGATACGCAGTATTTT
NA,TRBJ2-2,NA,16,TRBV7-6,CASSITTDRDDGELFF,TGTGCCAGCAGCATAACTACTGACCGGGACGACGGGGAGCTGTTTTTT
TRBD2,TRBJ2-2,few,19,TRBV2,CASSGPWTSGGQNTGELFF,TGTGCCAGCAGTGGGCCCTGGACTAGCGGGGGCCAGAACACCGGGGAGCTGTTTTTT
TRBD1,TRBJ1-5,NA,12,TRBV6-2/TRBV6-3,CASGQGRGPQHF,TGTGCCAGTGGACAGGGTCGGGGGCCCCAGCATTTT